What follows is one TCR beta chain and its context. Its antigen is not known. A second roughly 7 to 11 cycle PCR used barcoded and J-beta primers. Via MiXCR, TCRdb re-called the 5' RACE reads, giving one row per CDR3 protein. Among approximately 800,000 distinct CDR3 sequences listed, around a quarter were seen once. Trimming cost V 6 bases and J 6 bases, with 21 bases left between them. This CDR3 contains 16 residues. These data come from a study of blood T cells in healthy people across ages. Overall study results and limits: No one knew whether donors had CMV, which possibly confounded expanded clonotype changes.

The same data also contributed to another study, on T cells of mothers and their children.

The source is a boy younger than 18 in good health. Sequenced sample: blood. The chain recombines TRBV12-3 or TRBV12-4 with TRBJ2-1; the D gene is possibly TRBD2 (7 bases). CDR3 sequence (DNA): TGTGCCAGCAGACCACTCAGGCGGGGGCACGTCAATGAGCAGTTCTTC. It translates to CASRPLRRGHVNEQFF.